This T cell receptor (beta chain) is drawn from a study of blood T cell repertoires in COVID-19. The germline CDR1 and CDR2 sequences are SGHVS and FNYEAQ. The CDR3 sequence is 15 residues long. V lost 1 base to trimming and J lost 1 base, with 10 bases between them. Data came from immunoSEQ multiplex PCR; TCRdb stores just in-frame clones and leaves some out. The sample consists of roughly 100,000 clones, roughly 92% of them appearing once. Material: peripheral blood. The chain links TRBV7-6 to TRBJ1-2; possibly TRBD1 for D (5 bases). The sequence was obtained from a woman between 45 and 65 years old with COVID-19, enrolled during active disease. The CDR3 DNA is TGTGCCAGCAGCTTAGGGGCAGACAGTAACTATGGCTACACCTTC. Translating gives CASSLGADSNYGYTF.